This entry describes one T cell receptor beta chain. The clone's antigen remains unknown. Per-nucleotide qualities are absent, and no much larger clonotype sits a single base away. This sample is drawn from a study of T cell changes during pregnancy in multiple sclerosis (dated by TCRdb to the late 2010s). With regard to the full study: In women with multiple sclerosis, the researchers looked at how the T cell repertoire shifted as pregnancy progressed.

Library method: the immunoSEQ multiplex PCR assay. TCRdb's version of the immuneACCESS table is confined to in-frame rearrangements and falls short of the full clone set. An unresolved V gene accounts for under half of the shortfall where checked; the remainder is of unknown origin. The sample table holds 40,000 to 50,000 clones, of which 94% were seen once. The ten largest clonotypes hold more than 0.45% of the sample. CDR1 SGHRS and CDR2 YFSETQ were looked up in the germline V gene. The CDR3 numbers 16 residues from cysteine through phenylalanine. The read is trimmed to its CDR3 DNA, 48 bases read in frame from base 1. The V end gives up 4 bases and the J end 4 bases, leaving 5 bases in the junction not matched to a gene.

This clonotype was sampled from a female donor with multiple sclerosis, enrolled in a pregnancy study. The V gene is TRBV5-1 and the J gene is TRBJ2-2; TRBD2 fits 12 bases in the junction. This specimen consisted of CD4+ T cells from peripheral blood mononuclear cells, obtained in the first trimester of pregnancy. The sequence in DNA is TGCGCCAGCAGCCCCCAGGGACTAGCGGGCACCGGGGAGCTGTTTTTT. It translates as CASSPQGLAGTGELFF.